Listed here is a single T cell receptor (beta chain). CDR1 and CDR2 (germline): LNHDA, SQIVND (reference sequence). This CDR3 spans 18 amino acids. V was clipped by 6 bases and J by 1 base, with 19 bases between them. Authors' data handling: The assay estimated nucleated cells by amplifying reference gene primers. Produced via immunoSEQ multiplex PCR; TCRdb's table is partial and in-frame only. From that table come the V and J calls and clone size; the DNA was used to work out D and trimming. The top ten hold 5% to 6% of the sample, which has approximately 230,000 clones, around 80% seen once. The data belong to a study of blood T cell repertoires in COVID-19. The overall study: Samples of COVID-19 (acute and convalescent) were obtained from the United States, Italy and Spain. The analysed material was cDNA or gDNA that came from T cells, B-cell-depleted T cells, or PBMCs.

The chain carries TRBV19 and TRBJ2-6; D might be TRBD1 (5 bases). The sequence came from an elderly man with acute or convalescent COVID-19. Input material: peripheral blood. In DNA form, the CDR3 reads TGTGCCAGTAGGTCTGCGGACATGGGATTGTCTGGGGCCAACGTCCTGACTTTC. As protein: CASRSADMGLSGANVLTF.